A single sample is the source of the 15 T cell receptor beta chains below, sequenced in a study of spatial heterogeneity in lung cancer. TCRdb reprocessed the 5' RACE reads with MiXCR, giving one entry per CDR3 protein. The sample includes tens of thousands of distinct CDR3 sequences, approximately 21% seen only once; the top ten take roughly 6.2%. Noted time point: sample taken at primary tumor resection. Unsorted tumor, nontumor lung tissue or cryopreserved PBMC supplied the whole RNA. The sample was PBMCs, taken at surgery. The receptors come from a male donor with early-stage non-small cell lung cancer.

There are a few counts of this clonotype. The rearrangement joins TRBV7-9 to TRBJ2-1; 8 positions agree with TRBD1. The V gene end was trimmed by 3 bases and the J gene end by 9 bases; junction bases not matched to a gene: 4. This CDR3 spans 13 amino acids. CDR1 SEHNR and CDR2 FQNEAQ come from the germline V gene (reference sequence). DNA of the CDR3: TGTGCCAGCAGCTTTCCAGGGGGCCTTGAGCAGTTCTTC. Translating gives CASSFPGGLEQFF.

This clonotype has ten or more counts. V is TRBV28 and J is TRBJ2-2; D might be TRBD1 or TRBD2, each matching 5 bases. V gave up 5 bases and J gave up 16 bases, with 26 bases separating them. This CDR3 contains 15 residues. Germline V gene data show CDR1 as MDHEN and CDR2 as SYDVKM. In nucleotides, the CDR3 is TGTGCCAGCAGTGGATCCGGGACCAGGGTGGGGCGGAGGTTTTTT. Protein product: CASSGSGTRVGRRFF.

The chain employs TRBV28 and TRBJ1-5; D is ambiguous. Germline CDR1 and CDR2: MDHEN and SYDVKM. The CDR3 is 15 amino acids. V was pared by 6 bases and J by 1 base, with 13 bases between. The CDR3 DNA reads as TGTGCCAGCAGCCGCCCGCCCGGAAGCAATCAGCCCCAGCATTTT. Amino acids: CASSRPPGSNQPQHF. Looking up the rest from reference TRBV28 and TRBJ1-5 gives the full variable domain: DVKVTQSSRYLVKRTGEKVFLECVQDMDHENMFWYRQDPGLGLRLIYFSYDVKMKEKGDIPEGYSVSREKKERFSLILESASTNQTSMYLCASSRPPGSNQPQHFGDGTRLSIL.

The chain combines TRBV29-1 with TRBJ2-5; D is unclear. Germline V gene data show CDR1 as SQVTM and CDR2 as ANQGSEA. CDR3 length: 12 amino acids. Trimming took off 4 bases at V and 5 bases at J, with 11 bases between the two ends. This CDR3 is CSVVVSGETQYF. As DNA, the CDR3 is TGCAGCGTTGTCGTATCTGGGGAGACCCAGTACTTC. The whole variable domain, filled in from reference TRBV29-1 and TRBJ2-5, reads SAVISQKPSRDICQRGTSLTIQCQVDSQVTMMFWYRQQPGQSLTLIATANQGSEATYESGFVIDKFPISRPNLTFSTLTVSNMSPEDSSIYLCSVVVSGETQYFGPGTRLLVL.

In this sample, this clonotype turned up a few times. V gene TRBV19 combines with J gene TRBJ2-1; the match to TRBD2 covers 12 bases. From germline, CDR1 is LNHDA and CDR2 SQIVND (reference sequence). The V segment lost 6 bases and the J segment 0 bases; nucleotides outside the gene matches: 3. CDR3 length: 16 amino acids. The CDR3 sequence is CASSRLAGASYNEQFF. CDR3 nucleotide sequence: TGTGCCAGTAGCAGACTAGCGGGGGCCTCCTACAATGAGCAGTTCTTC.

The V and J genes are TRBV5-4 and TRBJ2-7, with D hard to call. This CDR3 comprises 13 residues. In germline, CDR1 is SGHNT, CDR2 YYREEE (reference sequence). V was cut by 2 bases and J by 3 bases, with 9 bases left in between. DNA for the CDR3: TGTGCCAGCAGCTTTTCGCGGAACTACGAGCAGTACTTC. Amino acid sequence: CASSFSRNYEQYF.

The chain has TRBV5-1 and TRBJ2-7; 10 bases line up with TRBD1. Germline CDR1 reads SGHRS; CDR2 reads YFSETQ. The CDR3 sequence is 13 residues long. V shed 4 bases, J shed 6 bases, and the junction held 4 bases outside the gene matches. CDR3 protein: CASSMTGGREQYF. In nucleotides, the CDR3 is TGCGCCAGCAGCATGACAGGGGGCCGCGAGCAGTACTTC.

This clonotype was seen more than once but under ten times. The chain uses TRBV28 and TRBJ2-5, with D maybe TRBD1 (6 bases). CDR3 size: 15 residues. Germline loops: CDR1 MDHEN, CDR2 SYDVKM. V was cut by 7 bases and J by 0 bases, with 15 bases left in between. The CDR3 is CASNLQGAHQETQYF. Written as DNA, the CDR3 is TGTGCCAGCAACTTACAGGGTGCCCACCAAGAGACCCAGTACTTC.

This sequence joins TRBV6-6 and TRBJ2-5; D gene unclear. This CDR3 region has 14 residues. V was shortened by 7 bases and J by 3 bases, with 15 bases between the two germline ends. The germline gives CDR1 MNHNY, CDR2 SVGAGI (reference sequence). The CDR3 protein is CASTSYNSEETQYF. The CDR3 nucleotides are TGTGCCAGCACGTCCTACAACTCAGAAGAGACCCAGTACTTC.

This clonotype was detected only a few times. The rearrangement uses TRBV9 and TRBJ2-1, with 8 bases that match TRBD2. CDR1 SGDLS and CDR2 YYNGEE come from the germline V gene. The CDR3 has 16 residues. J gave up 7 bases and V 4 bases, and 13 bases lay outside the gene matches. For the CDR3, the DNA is TGTGCCAGCAGCCCCCCGAAGAGCGGGAGTTTAAATGAGCAGTTCTTC. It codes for CASSPPKSGSLNEQFF.

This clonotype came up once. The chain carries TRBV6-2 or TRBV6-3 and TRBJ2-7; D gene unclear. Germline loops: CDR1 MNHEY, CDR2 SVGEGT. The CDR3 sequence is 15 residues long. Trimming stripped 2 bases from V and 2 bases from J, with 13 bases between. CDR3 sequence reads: CASSYAQARTYEQYF. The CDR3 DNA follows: TGTGCCAGCAGTTACGCGCAGGCCCGAACCTACGAGCAGTACTTC.

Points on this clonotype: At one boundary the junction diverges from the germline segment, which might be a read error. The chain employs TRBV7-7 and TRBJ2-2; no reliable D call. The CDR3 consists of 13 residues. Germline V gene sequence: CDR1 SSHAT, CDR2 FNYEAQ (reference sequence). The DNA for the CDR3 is TGTGCTAGCAGCTTAGATACACCCGGGGAGCTGTTTTTT. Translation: CASSLDTPGELFF.

In DNA, the CDR3 is TGTGCCAGCAGCGCGGGGACAGGTGGTAATGAAAAACTGTTTTTT. It specifies CASSAGTGGNEKLFF. The chain joins TRBV9 to TRBJ1-4, with 8 bases fitting TRBD1. The CDR3 has 15 residues. Germline V gene data show CDR1 as SGDLS and CDR2 as YYNGEE. Unmatched junction bases numbered 5, after V lost 3 bases and J lost 4 bases.

CDR3 in DNA: TGTGCCAGCAGCTTCGGCGGGAGCACCGGGGAGCTGTTTTTT. This gives the protein CASSFGGSTGELFF. The chain has TRBV27 and TRBJ2-2, with 7 bases that match TRBD2. Germline V CDR1 and CDR2: MNHEY, SMNVEV (reference sequence). With V trimmed by 6 bases and J by 4 bases, 5 bases remained unmatched. The CDR3 is 14 amino acids.

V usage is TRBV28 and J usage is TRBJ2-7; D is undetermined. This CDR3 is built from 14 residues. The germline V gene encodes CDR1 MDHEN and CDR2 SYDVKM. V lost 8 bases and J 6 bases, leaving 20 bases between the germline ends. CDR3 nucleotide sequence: TGTGCCAGCGCTCCGGGCTCCCAGCCCACCGAGCAGTACTTC. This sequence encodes CASAPGSQPTEQYF.